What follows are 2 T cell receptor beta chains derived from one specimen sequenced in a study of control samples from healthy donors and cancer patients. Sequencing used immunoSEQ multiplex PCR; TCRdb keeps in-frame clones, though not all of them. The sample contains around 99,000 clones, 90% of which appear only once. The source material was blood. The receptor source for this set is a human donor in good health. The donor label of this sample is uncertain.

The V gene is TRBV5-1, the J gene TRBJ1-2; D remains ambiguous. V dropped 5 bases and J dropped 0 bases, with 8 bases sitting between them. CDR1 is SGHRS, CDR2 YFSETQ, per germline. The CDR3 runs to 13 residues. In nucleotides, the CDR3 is TGCGCCAGCAGAATTTTCACTAACTATGGCTACACCTTC. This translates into CASRIFTNYGYTF.

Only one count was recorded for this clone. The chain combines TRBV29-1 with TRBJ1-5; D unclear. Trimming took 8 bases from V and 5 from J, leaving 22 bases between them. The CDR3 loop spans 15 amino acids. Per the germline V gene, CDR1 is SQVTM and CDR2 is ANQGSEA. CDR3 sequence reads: CSSPPEIGGDQPQHF. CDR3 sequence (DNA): TGCAGCTCACCCCCCGAGATTGGAGGCGATCAGCCCCAGCATTTT.